This T cell receptor (beta chain) derives from a study of CD8 T cells in Susac syndrome. The CDR3 is 12 residues long. Germline CDR1 is MNHNS and CDR2 is SASEGT. Between the trimmed V and J ends, which lost 6 bases and 10 bases, there was a span of 10 bases. Reverse transcription of about 0.5 to 1 ug RNA was performed with random hexamers. One entry per CDR3 protein, called by TCRdb with MiXCR from the immunoSEQ multiplex PCR reads. The sample gives over 300,000 distinct CDR3 sequences, 92% of which show up once; roughly 0.064% is in the top ten. The sequence was obtained from a human donor with multiple sclerosis. Material: CD4+ T cells from PBMCs. The rearrangement links TRBV6-1 to TRBJ1-6; no definite D call. CDR3 bases: TGTGCCAGCAGAATCGCCACCTCACCCCTCCACTTT. Amino acid sequence: CASRIATSPLHF.